This T cell receptor beta chain was recorded in a study of control samples from healthy donors and cancer patients. Measured with immunoSEQ multiplex PCR; TCRdb has only the in-frame clones, and not every one. The sample holds tens of thousands of clones, around 93% seen once. Remarks on this clone: Other DNA sequences from this sample encode an identical CDR3 as well.

The germline V gene has CDR1 SEHNR and CDR2 FQNEAQ (reference sequence). V was cut by 5 bases and J by 0 bases, with 2 bases left in between. This CDR3 has 12 residues. V usage is TRBV7-9 and J usage is TRBJ1-5; D remains unclear. This clonotype was sampled from a woman aged 25 to 39 in good health. Sequencing was done on a sample of blood. CDR3 residues: CASSNSNQPQHF. The CDR3 DNA sequence: TGTGCCAGCAGCAATAGCAATCAGCCCCAGCATTTT. Full variable domain (rest looked up from reference TRBV7-9 and TRBJ1-5): DTGVSQNPRHKITKRGQNVTFRCDPISEHNRLYWYRQTLGQGPEFLTYFQNEAQLEKSRLLSDRFSAERPKGSFSTLEIQRTEQGDSAMYLCASSNSNQPQHFGDGTRLSIL.